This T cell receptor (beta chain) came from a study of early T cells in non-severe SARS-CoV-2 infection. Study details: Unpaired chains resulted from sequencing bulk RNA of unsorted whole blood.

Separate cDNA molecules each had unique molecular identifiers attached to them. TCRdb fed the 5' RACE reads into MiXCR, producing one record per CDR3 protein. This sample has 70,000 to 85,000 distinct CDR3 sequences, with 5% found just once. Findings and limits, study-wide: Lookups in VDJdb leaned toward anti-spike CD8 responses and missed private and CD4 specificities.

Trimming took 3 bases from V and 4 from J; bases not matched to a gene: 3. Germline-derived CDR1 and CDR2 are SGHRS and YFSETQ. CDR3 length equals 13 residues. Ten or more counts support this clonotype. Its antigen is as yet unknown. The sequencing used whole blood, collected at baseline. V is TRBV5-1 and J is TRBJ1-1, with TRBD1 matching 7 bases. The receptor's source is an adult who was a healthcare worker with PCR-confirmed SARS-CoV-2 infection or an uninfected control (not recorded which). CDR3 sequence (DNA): TGCGCCAGCAGCTCACAGGGGCGCACTGAAGCTTTCTTT. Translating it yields CASSSQGRTEAFF.